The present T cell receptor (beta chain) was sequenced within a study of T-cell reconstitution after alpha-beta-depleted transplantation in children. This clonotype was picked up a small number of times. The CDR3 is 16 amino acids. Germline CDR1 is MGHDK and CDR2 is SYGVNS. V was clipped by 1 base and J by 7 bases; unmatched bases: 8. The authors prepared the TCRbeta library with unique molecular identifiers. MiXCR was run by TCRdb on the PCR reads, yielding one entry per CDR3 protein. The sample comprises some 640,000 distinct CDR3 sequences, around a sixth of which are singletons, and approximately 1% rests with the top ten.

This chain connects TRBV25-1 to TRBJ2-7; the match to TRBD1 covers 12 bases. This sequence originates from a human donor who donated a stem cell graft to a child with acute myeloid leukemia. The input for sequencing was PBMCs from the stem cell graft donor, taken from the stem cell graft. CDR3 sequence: CASSEFFGTGGVEQYF. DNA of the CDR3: TGTGCCAGCAGTGAATTTTTTGGGACAGGGGGCGTAGAGCAGTACTTC.